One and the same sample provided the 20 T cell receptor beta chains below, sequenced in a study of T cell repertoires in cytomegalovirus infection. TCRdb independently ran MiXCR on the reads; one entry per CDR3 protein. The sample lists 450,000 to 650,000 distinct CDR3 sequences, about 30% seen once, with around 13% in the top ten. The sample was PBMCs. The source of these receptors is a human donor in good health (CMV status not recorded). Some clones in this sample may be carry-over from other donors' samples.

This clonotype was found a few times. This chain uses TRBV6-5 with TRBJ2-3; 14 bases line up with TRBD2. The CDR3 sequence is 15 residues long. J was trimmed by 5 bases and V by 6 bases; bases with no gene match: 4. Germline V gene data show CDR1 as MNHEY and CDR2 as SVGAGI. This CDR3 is CASRTGTSGRDTQYF. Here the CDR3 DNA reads TGTGCCAGCAGGACCGGGACTAGCGGGAGAGATACGCAGTATTTT.

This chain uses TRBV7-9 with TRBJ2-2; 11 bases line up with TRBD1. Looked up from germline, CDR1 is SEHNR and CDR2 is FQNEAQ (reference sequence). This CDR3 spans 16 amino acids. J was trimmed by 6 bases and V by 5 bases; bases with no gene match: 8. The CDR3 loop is CASSDGDRGSPGELFF. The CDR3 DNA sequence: TGTGCCAGCAGCGACGGGGACAGGGGGTCCCCCGGGGAGCTGTTTTTT.

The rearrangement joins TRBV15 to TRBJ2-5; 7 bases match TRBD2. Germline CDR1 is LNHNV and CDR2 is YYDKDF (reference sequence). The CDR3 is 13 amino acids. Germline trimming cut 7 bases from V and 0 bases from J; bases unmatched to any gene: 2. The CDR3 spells CATTAGYQETQYF. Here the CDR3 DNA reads TGTGCCACCACAGCGGGATACCAAGAGACCCAGTACTTC.

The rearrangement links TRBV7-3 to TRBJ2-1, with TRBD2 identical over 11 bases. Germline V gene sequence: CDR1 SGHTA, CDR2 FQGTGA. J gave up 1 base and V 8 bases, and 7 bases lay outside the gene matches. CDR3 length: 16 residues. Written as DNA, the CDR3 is TGTGCCAGCGCGGGATTAGCGGGAGGGTCCTACAATGAGCAGTTCTTC. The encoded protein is CASAGLAGGSYNEQFF.

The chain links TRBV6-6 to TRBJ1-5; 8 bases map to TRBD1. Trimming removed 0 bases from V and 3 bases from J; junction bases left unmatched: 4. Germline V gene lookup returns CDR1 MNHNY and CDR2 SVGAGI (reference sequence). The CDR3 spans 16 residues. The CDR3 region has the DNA TGTGCCAGCAGTTACTCGTTGCAGGGGGCCAATCAGCCCCAGCATTTT. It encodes CASSYSLQGANQPQHF.

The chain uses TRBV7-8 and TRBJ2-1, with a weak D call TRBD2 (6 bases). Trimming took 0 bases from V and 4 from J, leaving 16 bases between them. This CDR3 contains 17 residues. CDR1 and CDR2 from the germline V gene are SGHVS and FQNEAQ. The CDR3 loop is CASSLAKTGAYYNEQFF. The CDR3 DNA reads TGTGCCAGCAGCTTAGCGAAAACGGGAGCATATTACAATGAGCAGTTCTTC.

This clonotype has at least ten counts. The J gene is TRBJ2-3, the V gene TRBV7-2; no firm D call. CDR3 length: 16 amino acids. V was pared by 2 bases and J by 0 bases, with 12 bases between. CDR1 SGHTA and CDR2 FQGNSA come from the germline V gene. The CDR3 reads CASSLNGGSSTDTQYF. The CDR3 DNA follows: TGTGCCAGCAGCTTAAATGGCGGCTCTAGCACAGATACGCAGTATTTT. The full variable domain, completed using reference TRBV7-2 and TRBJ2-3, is GAGVSQSPSNKVTEKGKDVELRCDPISGHTALYWYRQSLGQGLEFLIYFQGNSAPDKSGLPSDRFSAERTGGSVSTLTIQRTQQEDSAVYLCASSLNGGSSTDTQYFGPGTRLTVL.

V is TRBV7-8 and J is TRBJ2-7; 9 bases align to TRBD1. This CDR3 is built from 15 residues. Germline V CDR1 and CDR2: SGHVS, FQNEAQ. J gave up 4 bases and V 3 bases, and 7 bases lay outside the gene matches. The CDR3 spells CASSLAGQGVYEQYF. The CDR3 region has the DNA TGTGCCAGCAGCTTGGCGGGACAGGGCGTTTACGAGCAGTACTTC.

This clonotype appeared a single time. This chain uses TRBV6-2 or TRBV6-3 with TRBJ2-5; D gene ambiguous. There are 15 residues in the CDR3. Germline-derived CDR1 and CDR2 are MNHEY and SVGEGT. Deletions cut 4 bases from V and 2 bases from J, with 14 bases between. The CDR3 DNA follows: TGTGCCAGCAGTTTCTATCCCGCGGTTCAAGAGACCCAGTACTTC. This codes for CASSFYPAVQETQYF.

The CDR3 reads CASSLSTPGLGYNEQFF. The CDR3 region has the DNA TGTGCCAGCAGCTTATCCACTCCGGGACTAGGCTACAATGAGCAGTTCTTC. J is TRBJ2-1 and V is TRBV7-3; 8 bases fit TRBD2. This CDR3 comprises 17 residues. CDR1 SGHTA and CDR2 FQGTGA come from the germline V gene. J lost 3 bases, V lost 2 bases, and 9 bases had no gene match.

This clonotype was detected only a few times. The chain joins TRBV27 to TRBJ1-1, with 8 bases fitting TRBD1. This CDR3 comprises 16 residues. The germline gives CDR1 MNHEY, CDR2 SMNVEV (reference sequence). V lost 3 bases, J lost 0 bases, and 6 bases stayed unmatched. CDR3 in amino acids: CASSFIWTGLNTEAFF. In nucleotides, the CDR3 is TGTGCCAGCAGTTTTATATGGACAGGGCTGAACACTGAAGCTTTCTTT.

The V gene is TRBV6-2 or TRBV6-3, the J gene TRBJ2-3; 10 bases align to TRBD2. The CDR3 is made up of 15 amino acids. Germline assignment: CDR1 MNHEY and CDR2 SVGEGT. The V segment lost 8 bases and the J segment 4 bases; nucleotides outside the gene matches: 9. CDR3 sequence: CASVKAGGLSDTQYF. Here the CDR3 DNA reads TGTGCCAGCGTTAAAGCGGGAGGGCTGTCAGATACGCAGTATTTT.

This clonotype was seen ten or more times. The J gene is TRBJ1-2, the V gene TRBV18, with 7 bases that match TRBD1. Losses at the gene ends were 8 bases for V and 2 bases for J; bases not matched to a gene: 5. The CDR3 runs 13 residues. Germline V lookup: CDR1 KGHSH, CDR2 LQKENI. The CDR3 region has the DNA TGTGCCAGCAGCCCGACAGGGAACTATGGCTACACCTTC. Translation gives CASSPTGNYGYTF.

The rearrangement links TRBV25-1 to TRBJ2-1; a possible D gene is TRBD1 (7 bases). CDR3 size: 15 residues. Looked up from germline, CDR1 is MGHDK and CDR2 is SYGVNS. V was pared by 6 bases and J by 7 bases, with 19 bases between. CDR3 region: CASREGDREENEQFF. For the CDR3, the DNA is TGTGCCAGCAGAGAAGGAGACAGGGAGGAGAATGAGCAGTTCTTC.

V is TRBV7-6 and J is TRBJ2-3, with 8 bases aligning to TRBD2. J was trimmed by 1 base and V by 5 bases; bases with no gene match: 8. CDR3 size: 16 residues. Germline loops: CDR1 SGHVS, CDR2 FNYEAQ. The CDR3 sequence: CASSKTSVTGTDTQYF. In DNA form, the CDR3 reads TGTGCCAGCAGCAAGACTAGCGTCACGGGCACAGATACGCAGTATTTT.

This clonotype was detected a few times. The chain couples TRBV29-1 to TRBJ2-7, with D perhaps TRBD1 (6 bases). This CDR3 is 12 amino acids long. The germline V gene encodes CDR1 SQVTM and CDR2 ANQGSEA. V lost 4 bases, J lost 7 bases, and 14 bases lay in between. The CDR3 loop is CSVVTGLGEQYV. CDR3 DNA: TGCAGCGTTGTAACAGGGTTGGGGGAGCAGTACGTC.

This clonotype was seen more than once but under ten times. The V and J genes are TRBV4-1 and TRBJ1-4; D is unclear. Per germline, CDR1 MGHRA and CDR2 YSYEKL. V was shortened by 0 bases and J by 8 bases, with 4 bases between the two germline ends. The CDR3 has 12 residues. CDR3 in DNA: TGCGCCAGCAGCCAAGAGGGCGAAAAACTGTTTTTT. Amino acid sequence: CASSQEGEKLFF.

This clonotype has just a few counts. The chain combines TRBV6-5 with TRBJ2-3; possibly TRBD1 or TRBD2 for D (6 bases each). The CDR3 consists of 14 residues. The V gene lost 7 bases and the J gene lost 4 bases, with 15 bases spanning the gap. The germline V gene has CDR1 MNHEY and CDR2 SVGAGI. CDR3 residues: CASTYGRGADTQYF. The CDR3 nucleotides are TGTGCCAGCACCTACGGAAGGGGGGCAGATACGCAGTATTTT.

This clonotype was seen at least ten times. CDR3 in amino acids: CASSAGPFRTGELFF. In nucleotides, the CDR3 is TGTGCCAGCAGCGCCGGACCCTTCAGGACCGGGGAGCTGTTTTTT. This chain uses TRBV7-3 with TRBJ2-2; D unclear. The CDR3 spans 15 residues. CDR1 and CDR2 from the germline V gene are SGHTA and FQGTGA. V shed 5 bases and J shed 5 bases, with 15 bases lying between them.

In nucleotides, the CDR3 is TGCAGTGCTAGAGGGACTAGCGGGAGGGACCAAGAGACCCAGTACTTC. This encodes CSARGTSGRDQETQYF. The chain has TRBV20-1 and TRBJ2-5; 15 bases map to TRBD2. V lost 1 base to trimming and J lost 0 bases; unmatched junction nucleotides: 0. Germline CDR1 is DFQATT and CDR2 is SNEGSKA (reference sequence). The CDR3 runs to 16 residues.